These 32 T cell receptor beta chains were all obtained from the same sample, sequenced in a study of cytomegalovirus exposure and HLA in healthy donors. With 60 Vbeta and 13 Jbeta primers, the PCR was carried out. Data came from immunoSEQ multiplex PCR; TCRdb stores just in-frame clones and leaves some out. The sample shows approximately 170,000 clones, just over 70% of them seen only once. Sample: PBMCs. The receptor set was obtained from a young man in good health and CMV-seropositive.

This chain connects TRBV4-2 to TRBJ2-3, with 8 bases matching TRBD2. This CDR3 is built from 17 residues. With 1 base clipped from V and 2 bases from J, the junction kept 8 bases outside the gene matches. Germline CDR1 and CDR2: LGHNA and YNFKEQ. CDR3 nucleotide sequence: TGTGCCAGCAGCCAAGCGGGAAGCGGGGGCTCCACAGATACGCAGTATTTT. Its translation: CASSQAGSGGSTDTQYF.

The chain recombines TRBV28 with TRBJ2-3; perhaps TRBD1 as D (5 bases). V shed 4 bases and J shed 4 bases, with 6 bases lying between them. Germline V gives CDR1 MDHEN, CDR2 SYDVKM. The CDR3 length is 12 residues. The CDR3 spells CASSSTADTQYF. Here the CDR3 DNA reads TGTGCCAGCAGTTCGACAGCAGATACGCAGTATTTT.

CDR3: CAISEGRPDQQPQHF. CDR3 DNA: TGTGCCATCAGTGAGGGCAGGCCCGACCAACAGCCCCAGCATTTT. The rearrangement links TRBV10-3 to TRBJ1-5, with D unclear. Germline CDR1 is ENHRY and CDR2 is SYGVKD. With 2 bases removed from V and 7 bases from J, the gap between germline ends came to 15 bases. The CDR3 runs 15 residues.

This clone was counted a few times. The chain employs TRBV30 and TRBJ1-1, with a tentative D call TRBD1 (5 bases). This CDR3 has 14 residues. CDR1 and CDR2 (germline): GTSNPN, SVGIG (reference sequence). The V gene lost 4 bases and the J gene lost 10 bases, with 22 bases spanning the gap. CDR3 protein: CAWNGRGRPMRAFF. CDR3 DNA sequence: TGTGCCTGGAATGGGAGGGGTCGGCCGATGCGAGCTTTCTTT.

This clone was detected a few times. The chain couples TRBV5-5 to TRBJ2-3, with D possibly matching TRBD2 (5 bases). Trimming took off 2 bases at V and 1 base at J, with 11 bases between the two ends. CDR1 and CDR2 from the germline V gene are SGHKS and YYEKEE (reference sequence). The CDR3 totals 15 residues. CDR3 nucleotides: TGTGCCAGCAGCTTTTCGGGGTTAGGCACAGATACGCAGTATTTT. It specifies CASSFSGLGTDTQYF.

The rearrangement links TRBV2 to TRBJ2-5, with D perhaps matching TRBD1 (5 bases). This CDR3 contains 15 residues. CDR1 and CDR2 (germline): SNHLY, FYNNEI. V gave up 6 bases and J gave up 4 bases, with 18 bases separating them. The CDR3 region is CASSGRTGPGETQYF. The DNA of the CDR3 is TGTGCCAGCAGCGGACGAACAGGTCCCGGAGAGACCCAGTACTTC.

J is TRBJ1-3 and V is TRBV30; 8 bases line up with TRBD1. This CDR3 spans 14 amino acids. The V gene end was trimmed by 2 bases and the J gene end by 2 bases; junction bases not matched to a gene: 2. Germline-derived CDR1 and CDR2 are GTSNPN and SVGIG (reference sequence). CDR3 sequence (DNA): TGTGCCTGGAGTAGGGACAGGACTGGAAACACCATATATTTT. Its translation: CAWSRDRTGNTIYF.

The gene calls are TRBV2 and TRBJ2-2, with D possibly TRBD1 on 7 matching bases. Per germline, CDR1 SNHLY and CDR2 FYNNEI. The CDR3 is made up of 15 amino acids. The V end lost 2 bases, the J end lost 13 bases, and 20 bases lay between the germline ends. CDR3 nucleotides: TGTGCCAGCAGTGAATCCCCAGGGGGAGGCCCGGTGCTGTTTTTT. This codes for CASSESPGGGPVLFF.

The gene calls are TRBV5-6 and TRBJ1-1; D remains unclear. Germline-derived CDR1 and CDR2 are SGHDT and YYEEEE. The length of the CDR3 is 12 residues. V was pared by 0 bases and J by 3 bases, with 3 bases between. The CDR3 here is CASSLGDTEAFF. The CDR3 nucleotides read TGTGCCAGCAGCTTGGGAGACACTGAAGCTTTCTTT.

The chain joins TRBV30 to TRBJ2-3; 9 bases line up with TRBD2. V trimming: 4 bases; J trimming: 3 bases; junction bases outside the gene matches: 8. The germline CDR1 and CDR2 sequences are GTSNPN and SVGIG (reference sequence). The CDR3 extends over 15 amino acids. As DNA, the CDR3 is TGTGCCTGGACCCCGGGACTAGCTTCAACAGATACGCAGTATTTT. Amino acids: CAWTPGLASTDTQYF. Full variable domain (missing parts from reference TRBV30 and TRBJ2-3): SQTIHQWPATLVQPVGSPLSLECTVEGTSNPNLYWYRQAAGRGLQLLFYSVGIGQISSEVPQNLSASRPQDRQFILSSKKLLLSDSGFYLCAWTPGLASTDTQYFGPGTRLTVL.

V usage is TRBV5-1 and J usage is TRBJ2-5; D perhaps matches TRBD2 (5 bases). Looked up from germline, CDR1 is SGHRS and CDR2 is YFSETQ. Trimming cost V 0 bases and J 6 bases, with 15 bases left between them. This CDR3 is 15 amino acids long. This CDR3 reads CASSLDRPGSKTQYF. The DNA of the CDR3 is TGCGCCAGCAGCTTGGATAGGCCGGGGTCGAAGACCCAGTACTTC.

The CDR3: CASSDGVQPQHF. The CDR3 DNA follows: TGTGCCAGCAGTGACGGGGTTCAGCCCCAGCATTTT. The chain is built from TRBV25-1 and TRBJ1-5; no clear D gene. This CDR3 has 12 residues. From germline, CDR1 is MGHDK and CDR2 SYGVNS. Trimming left V 3 bases short and J 6 bases short, with 6 bases between.

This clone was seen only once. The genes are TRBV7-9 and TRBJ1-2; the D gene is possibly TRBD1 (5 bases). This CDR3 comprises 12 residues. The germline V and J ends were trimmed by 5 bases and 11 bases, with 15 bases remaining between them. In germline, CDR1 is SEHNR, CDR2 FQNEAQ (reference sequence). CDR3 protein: CASSGPGGGYTF. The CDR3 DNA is TGTGCCAGCAGCGGTCCCGGGGGGGGATACACCTTC.

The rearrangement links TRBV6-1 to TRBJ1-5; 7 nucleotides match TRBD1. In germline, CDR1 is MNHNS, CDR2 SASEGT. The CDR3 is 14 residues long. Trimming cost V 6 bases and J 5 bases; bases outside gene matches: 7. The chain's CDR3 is CASSVQGMDQPQHF. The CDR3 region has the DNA TGTGCCAGCAGCGTACAGGGGATGGATCAGCCCCAGCATTTT.

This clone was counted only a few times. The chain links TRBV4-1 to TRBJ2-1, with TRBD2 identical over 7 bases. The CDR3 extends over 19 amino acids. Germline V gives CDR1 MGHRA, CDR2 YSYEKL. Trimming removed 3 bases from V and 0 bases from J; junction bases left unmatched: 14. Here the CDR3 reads CASSQVGGREGRSYNEQFF. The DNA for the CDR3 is TGCGCCAGCAGCCAGGTCGGGGGGAGGGAGGGCCGCTCCTACAATGAGCAGTTCTTC.

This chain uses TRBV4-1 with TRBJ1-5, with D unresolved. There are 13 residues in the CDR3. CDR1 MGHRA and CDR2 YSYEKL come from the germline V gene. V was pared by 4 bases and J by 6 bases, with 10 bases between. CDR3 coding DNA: TGCGCCAGCAGCCCAGGTGGTTCTCAGCCCCAGCATTTT. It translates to CASSPGGSQPQHF.

The CDR3 is CASSPYRTGGVGQPQHF. CDR3 DNA sequence: TGTGCCAGCAGTCCCTATCGGACGGGGGGCGTAGGTCAGCCCCAGCATTTT. This sequence joins TRBV28 and TRBJ1-5; perhaps TRBD1 as D (6 bases). In germline, CDR1 is MDHEN, CDR2 SYDVKM. The CDR3 loop spans 17 amino acids. Trimming cost V 5 bases and J 6 bases, with 23 bases left between them.

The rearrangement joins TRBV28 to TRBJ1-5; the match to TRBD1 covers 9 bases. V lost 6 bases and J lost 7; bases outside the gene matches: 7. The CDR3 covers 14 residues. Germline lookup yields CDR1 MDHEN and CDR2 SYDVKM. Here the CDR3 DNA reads TGTGCCAGCAGCAGGACAGGGGTAAGGCAGCCCCAGCATTTT. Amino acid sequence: CASSRTGVRQPQHF.

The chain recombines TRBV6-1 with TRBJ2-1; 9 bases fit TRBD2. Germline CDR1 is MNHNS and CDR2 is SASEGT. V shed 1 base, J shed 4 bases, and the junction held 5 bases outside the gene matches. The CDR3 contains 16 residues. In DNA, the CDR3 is TGTGCCAGCAGTGAAGAACTAGCGGGTGTTTACAATGAGCAGTTCTTC. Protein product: CASSEELAGVYNEQFF.

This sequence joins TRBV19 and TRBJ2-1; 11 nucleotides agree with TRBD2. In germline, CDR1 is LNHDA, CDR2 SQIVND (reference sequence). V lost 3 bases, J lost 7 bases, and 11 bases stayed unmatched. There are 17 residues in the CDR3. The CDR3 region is CASSMRTTSGKANEQFF. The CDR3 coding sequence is TGTGCCAGTAGTATGCGAACGACTAGCGGGAAGGCGAATGAGCAGTTCTTC.

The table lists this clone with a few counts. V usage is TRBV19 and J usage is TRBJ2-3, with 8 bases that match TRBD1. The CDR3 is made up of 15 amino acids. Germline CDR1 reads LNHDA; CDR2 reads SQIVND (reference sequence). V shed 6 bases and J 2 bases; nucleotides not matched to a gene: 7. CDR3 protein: CASSPTGAHTDTQYF. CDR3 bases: TGTGCCAGTAGCCCGACAGGGGCACACACAGATACGCAGTATTTT.

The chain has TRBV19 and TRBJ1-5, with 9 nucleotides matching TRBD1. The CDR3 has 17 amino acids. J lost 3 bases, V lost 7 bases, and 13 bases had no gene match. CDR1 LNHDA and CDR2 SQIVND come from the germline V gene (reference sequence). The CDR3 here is CASTRKWTGVVNQPQHF. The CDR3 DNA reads TGTGCCAGTACCCGGAAATGGACAGGGGTGGTCAATCAGCCCCAGCATTTT.

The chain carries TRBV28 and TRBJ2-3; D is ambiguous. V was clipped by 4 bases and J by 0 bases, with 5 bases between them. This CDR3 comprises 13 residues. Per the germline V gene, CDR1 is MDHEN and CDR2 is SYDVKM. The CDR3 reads CASSSFSTDTQYF. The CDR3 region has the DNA TGTGCCAGCAGTTCTTTCAGCACAGATACGCAGTATTTT.

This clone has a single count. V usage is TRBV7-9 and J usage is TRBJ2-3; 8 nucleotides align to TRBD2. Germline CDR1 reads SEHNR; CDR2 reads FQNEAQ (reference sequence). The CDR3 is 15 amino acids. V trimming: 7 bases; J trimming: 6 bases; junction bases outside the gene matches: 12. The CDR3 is CASTTTGGARDTQYF. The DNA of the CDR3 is TGTGCCAGCACCACGACGGGGGGGGCACGTGATACGCAGTATTTT.

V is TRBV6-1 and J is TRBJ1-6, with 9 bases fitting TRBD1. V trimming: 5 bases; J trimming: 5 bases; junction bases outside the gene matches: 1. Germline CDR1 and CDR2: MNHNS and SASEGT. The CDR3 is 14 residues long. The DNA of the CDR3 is TGTGCCAGCAGTAGGGACAGGGATAATTCACCCCTCCACTTT. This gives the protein CASSRDRDNSPLHF.

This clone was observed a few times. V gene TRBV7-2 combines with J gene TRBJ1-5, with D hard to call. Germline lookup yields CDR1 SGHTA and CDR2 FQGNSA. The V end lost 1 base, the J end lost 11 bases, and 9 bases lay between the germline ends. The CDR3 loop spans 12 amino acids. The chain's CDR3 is CASSLGVGAQHF. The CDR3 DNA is TGTGCCAGCAGCTTAGGGGTCGGGGCCCAGCATTTT.

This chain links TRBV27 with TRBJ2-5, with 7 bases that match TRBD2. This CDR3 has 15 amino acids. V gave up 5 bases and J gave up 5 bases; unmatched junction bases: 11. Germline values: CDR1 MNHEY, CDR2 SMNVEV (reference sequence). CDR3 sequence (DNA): TGTGCCAGCAGTCTGGGCGTTAGCGGGTGGGAGACCCAGTACTTC. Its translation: CASSLGVSGWETQYF.

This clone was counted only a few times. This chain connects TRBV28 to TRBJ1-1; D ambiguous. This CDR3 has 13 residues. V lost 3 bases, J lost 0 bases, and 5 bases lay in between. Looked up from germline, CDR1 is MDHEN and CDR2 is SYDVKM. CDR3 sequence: CASSFAVNTEAFF. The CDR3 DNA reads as TGTGCCAGCAGTTTTGCGGTGAACACTGAAGCTTTCTTT.

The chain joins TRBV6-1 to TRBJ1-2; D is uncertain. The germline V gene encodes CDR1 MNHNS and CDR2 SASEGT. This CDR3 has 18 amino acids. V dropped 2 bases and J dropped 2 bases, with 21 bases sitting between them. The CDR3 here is CASSEFVGRSSANYGYTF. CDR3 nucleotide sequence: TGTGCCAGCAGTGAATTCGTGGGCAGGTCATCGGCCAACTATGGCTACACCTTC.

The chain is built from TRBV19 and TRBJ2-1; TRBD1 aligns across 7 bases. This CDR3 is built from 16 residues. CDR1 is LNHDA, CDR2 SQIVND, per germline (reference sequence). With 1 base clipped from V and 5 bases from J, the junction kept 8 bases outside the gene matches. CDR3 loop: CASSIGAGTANNEQFF. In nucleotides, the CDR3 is TGTGCCAGTAGTATAGGGGCCGGGACAGCTAACAATGAGCAGTTCTTC.

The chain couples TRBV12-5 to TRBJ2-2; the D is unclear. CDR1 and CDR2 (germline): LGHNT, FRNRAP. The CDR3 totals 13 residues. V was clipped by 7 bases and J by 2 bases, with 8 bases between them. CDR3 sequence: CASVGRNTGELFF. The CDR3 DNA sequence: TGTGCTAGTGTGGGCAGAAACACCGGGGAGCTGTTTTTT.

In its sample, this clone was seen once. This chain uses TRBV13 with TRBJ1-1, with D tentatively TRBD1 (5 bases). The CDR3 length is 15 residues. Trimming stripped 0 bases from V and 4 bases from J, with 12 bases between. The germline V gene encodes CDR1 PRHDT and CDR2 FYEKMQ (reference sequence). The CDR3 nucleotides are TGTGCCAGCAGCTTAGGCCATGGGGGGATCACTGAAGCTTTCTTT. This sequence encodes CASSLGHGGITEAFF.